This T cell receptor beta chain was documented in a study of CD8 T cells in Susac syndrome. With random hexamers, roughly 0.5 to 1 ug RNA was reverse transcribed. A single record per CDR3 protein comes from TCRdb applying MiXCR to the immunoSEQ multiplex PCR reads. The sample holds 120,000 or so distinct CDR3 sequences, about 94% seen once. V was cut by 2 bases and J by 7 bases, with 8 bases left in between. The CDR3 sequence is 13 residues long. Germline CDR1 MNHEY, CDR2 SVGAGI. Sequenced: CD8+ T cells from PBMCs. The origin of this receptor is a human donor with Susac syndrome. The V gene is TRBV6-5, the J gene TRBJ1-4; D is ambiguous. The CDR3 region is CASSYGSGEKLFF. In DNA form, the CDR3 reads TGTGCCAGCAGTTACGGGTCGGGTGAAAAACTGTTTTTT.